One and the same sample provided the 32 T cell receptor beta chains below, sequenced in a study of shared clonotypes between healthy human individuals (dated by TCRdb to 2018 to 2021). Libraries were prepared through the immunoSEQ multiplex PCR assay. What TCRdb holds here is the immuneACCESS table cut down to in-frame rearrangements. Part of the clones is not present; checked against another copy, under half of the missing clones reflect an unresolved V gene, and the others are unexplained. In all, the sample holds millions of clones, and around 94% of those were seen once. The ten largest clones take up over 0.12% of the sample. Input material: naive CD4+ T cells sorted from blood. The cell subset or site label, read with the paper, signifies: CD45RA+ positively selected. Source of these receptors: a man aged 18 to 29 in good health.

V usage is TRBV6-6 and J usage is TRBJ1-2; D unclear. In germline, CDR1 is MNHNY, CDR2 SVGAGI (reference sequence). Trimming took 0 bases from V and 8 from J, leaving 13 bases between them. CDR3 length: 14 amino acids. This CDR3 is CASSYSGRTEGYTF. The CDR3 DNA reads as TGTGCCAGCAGTTACTCGGGGAGGACGGAAGGCTACACCTTC.

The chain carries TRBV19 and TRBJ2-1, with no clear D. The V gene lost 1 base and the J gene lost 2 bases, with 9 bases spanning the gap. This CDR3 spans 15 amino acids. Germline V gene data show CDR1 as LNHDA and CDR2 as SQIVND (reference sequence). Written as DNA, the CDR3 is TGTGCCAGTAGTATAGCAGCGAGTACCTACAATGAGCAGTTCTTC. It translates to CASSIAASTYNEQFF.

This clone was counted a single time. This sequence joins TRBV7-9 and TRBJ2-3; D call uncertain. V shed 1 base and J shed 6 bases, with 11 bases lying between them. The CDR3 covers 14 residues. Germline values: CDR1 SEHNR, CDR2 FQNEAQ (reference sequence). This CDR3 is CASSLEGHSDTQYF. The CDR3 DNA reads TGTGCCAGCAGCTTAGAAGGGCACTCGGATACGCAGTATTTT.

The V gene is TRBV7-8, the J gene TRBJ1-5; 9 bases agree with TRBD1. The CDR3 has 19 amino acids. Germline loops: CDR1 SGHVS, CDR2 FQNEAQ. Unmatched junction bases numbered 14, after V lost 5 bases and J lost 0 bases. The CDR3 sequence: CASSQTRTGAQYSNQPQHF. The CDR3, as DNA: TGTGCCAGCAGCCAGACAAGGACAGGGGCCCAATATAGCAATCAGCCCCAGCATTTT. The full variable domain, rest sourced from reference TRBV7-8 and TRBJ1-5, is GAGVSQSPRYKVAKRGQDVALRCDPISGHVSLFWYQQALGQGPEFLTYFQNEAQLDKSGLPSDRFFAERPEGSVSTLKIQRTQQEDSAVYLCASSQTRTGAQYSNQPQHFGDGTRLSIL.

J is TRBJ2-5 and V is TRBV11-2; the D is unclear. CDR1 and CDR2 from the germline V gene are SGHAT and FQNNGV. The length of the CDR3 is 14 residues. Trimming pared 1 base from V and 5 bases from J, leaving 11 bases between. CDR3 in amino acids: CASSLAEWVETQYF. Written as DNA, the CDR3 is TGTGCCAGCAGCTTAGCGGAGTGGGTGGAGACCCAGTACTTC.

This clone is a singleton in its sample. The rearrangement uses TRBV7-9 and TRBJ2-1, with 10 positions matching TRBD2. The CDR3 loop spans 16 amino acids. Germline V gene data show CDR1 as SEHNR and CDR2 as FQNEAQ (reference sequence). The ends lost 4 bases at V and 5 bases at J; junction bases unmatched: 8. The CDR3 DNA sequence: TGTGCCAGCAGCTCCCTAGCGGGAGCCACCCACAATGAGCAGTTCTTC. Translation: CASSSLAGATHNEQFF.

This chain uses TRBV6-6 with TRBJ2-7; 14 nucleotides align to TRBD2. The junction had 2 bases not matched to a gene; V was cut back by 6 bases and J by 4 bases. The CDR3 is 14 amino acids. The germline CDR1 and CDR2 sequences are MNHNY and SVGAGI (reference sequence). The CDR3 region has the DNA TGTGCCAGCAGAAGACTAGCGGGAGGGTACGAGCAGTACTTC. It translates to CASRRLAGGYEQYF.

The CDR3 nucleotides read TGTGCCATCAGTGGCCAGGGGTTAGACACCATATATTTT. It codes for CAISGQGLDTIYF. The V gene is TRBV10-3, the J gene TRBJ1-3; D is possibly TRBD1 (6 bases). V lost 4 bases and J 8 bases, leaving 12 bases between the germline ends. The germline V gene has CDR1 ENHRY and CDR2 SYGVKD. CDR3 size: 13 residues.

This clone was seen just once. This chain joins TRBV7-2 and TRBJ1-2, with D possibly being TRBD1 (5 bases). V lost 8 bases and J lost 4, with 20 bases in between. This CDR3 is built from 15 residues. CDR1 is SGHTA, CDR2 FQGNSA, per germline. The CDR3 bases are TGTGCCAGCCCAACGGGGGTTGGGGCTTTCTATGGCTACACCTTC. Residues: CASPTGVGAFYGYTF.

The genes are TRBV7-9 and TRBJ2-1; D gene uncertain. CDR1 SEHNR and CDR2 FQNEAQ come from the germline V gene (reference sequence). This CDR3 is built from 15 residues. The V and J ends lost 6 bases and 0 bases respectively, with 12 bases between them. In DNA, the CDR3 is TGTGCCAGCAGGCAGCAGGAAAGCTCCTACAATGAGCAGTTCTTC. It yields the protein CASRQQESSYNEQFF.

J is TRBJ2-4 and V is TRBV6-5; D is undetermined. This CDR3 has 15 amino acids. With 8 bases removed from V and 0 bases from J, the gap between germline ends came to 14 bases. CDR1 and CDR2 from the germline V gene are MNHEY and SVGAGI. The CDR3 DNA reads TGTGCCAGCTCTAGTACCGCGCTAGCCAAAAACATTCAGTACTTC. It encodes CASSSTALAKNIQYF.

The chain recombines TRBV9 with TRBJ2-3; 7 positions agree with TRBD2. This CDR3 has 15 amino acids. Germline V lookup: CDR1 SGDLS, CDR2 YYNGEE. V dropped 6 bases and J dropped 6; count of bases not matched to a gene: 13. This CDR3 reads CASNSRGDSYDTQYF. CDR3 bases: TGTGCCAGCAACTCCCGGGGGGACTCTTATGATACGCAGTATTTT.

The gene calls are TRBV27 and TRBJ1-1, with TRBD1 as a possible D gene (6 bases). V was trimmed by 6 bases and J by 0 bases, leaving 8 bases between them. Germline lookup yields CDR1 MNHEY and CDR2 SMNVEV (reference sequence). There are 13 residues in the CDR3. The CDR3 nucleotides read TGTGCCAGCAGACAGGGACTGAACACTGAAGCTTTCTTT. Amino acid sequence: CASRQGLNTEAFF.

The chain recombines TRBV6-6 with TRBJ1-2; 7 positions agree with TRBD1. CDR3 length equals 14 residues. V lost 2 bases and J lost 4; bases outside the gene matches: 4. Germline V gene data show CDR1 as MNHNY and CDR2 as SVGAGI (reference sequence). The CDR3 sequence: CASSYLRDSYGYTF. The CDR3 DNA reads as TGTGCCAGCAGTTACCTCCGGGACAGCTATGGCTACACCTTC.

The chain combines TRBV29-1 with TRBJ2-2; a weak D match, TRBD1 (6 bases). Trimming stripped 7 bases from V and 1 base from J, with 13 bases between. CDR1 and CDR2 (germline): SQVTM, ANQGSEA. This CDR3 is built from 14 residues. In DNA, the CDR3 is TGCAGCGCGCTCGGGACAAGGAACACCGGGGAGCTGTTTTTT. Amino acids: CSALGTRNTGELFF.

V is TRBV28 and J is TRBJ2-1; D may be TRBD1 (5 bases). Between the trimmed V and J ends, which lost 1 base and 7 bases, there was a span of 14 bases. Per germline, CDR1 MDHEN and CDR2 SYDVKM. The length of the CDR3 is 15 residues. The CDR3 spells CASSLSYQGKNEQFF. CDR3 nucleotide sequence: TGTGCCAGCAGTTTATCCTACCAGGGAAAGAATGAGCAGTTCTTC.

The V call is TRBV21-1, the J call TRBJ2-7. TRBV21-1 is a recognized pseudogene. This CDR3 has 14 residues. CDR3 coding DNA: TGTGCCAGCATCCCGGGACCCAGGTCCTGCGAGCAGTACTTC. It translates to CASIPGPRSCEQYF.

The CDR3 loop reads CASSPTFGYGYTF. Written as DNA, the CDR3 is TGTGCCAGCAGCCCCACCTTTGGGTATGGCTACACCTTC. The chain uses TRBV7-3 and TRBJ1-2, with D uncertain. This CDR3 is built from 13 residues. Trimming pared 5 bases from V and 5 bases from J, leaving 12 bases between. Looked up from germline, CDR1 is SGHTA and CDR2 is FQGTGA. The full variable domain, its missing parts supplied by reference TRBV7-3 and TRBJ1-2, is GAGVSQTPSNKVTEKGKYVELRCDPISGHTALYWYRQSLGQGPEFLIYFQGTGAADDSGLPNDRFFAVRPEGSVSTLKIQRTERGDSAVYLCASSPTFGYGYTFGSGTRLTVV.

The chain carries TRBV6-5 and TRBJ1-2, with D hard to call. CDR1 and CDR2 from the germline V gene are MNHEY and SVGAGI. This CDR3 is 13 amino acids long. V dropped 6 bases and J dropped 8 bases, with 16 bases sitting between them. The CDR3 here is CASSPVLTSGYTF. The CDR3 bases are TGTGCCAGCAGCCCCGTCCTGACGAGCGGCTACACCTTC.

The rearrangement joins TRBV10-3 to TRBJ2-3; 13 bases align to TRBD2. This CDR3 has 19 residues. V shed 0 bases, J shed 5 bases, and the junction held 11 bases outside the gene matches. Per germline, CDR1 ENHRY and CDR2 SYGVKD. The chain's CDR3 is CAISESILAGGPSEDTQYF. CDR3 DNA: TGTGCCATCAGTGAGTCGATACTAGCGGGAGGGCCCTCTGAAGATACGCAGTATTTT.

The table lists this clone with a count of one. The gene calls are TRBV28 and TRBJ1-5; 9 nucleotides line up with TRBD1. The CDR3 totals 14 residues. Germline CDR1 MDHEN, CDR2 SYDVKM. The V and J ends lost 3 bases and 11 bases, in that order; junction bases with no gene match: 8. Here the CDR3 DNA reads TGTGCCAGCAGTTTCTCCGGGACAGGGCGGTCCCAGCATTTT. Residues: CASSFSGTGRSQHF.

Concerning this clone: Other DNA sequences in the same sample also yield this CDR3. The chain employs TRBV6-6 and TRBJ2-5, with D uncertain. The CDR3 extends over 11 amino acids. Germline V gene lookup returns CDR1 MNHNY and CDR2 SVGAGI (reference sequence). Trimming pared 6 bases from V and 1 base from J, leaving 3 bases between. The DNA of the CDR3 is TGTGCCAGCAGCCGCCAAGAGACCCAGTACTTC. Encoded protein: CASSRQETQYF.

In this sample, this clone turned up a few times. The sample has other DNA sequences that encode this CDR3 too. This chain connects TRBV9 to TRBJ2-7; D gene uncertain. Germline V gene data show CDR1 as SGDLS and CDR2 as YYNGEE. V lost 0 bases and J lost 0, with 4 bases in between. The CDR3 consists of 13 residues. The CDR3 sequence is CASSVGPSYEQYF. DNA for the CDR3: TGTGCCAGCAGCGTAGGACCCTCCTACGAGCAGTACTTC.

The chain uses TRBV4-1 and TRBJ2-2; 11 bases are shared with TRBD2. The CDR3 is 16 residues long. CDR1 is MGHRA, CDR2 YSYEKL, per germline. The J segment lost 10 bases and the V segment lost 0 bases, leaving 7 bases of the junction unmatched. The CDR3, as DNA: TGCGCCAGCAGCCAAGAGGGTAGCGGGGGGGCCATGGAGCTGTTTTTT. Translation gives CASSQEGSGGAMELFF.

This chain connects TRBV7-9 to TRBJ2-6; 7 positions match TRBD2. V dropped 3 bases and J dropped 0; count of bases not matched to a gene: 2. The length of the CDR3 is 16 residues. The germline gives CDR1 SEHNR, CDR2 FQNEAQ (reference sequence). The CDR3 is CASSLGGVSGANVLTF. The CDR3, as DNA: TGTGCCAGCAGCTTGGGAGGGGTCTCTGGGGCCAACGTCCTGACTTTC. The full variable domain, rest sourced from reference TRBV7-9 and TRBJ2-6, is DTGVSQNPRHKITKRGQNVTFRCDPISEHNRLYWYRQTLGQGPEFLTYFQNEAQLEKSRLLSDRFSAERPKGSFSTLEIQRTEQGDSAMYLCASSLGGVSGANVLTFGAGSRLTVL.

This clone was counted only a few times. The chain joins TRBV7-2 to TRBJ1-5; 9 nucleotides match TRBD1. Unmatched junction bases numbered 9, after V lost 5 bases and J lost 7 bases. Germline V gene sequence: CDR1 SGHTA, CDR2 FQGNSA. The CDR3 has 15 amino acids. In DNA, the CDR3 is TGTGCCAGCAGCCCCCAACAGGGGGCCGGGCAGCCCCAGCATTTT. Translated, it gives CASSPQQGAGQPQHF.

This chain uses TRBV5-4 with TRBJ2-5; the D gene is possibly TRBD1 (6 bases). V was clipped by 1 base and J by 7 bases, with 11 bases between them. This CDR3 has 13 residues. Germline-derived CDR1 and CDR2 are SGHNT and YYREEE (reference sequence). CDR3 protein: CASSLTGSGTQYF. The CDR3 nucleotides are TGTGCCAGCAGCTTGACAGGGTCGGGGACCCAGTACTTC.

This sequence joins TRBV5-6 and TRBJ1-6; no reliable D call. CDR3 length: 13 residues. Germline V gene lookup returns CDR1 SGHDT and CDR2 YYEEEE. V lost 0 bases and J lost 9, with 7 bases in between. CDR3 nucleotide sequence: TGTGCCAGCAGCTTGGATGCTTTTTCACCCCTCCACTTT. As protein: CASSLDAFSPLHF.

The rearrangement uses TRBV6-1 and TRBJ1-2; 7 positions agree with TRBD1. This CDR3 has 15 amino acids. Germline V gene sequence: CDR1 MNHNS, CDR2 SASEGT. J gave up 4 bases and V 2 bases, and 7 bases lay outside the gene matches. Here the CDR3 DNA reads TGTGCCAGCAGTGAATCGACAGGGAGCTTCTATGGCTACACCTTC. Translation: CASSESTGSFYGYTF.

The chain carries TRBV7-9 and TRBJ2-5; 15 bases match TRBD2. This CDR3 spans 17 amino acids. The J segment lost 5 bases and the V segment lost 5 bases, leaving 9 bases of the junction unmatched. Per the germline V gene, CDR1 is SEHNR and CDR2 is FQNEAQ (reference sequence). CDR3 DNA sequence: TGTGCCAGCAGCCAACGGACTAGCGGGGGGGCCTCGGAGACCCAGTACTTC. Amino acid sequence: CASSQRTSGGASETQYF.

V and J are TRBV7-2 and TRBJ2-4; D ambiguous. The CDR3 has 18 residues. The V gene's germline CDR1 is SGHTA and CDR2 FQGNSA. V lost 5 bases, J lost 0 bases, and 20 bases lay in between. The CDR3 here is CASSPRVATVLAKNIQYF. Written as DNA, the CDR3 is TGTGCCAGCAGCCCACGAGTTGCGACGGTCCTAGCCAAAAACATTCAGTACTTC.

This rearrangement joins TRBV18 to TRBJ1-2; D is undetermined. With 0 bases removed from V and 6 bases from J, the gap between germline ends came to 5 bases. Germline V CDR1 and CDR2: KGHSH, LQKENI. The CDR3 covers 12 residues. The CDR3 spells CASSPPGNGYTF. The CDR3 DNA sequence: TGTGCCAGCTCACCACCGGGGAATGGCTACACCTTC.